This T cell receptor beta chain was obtained from a study of shared clonotypes between healthy human individuals. Study-wide findings and caveats: Generally, estimated richness proved larger in naive subsets than it did in memory subsets. A handful of donors had 4% to 6.5% of their naive CD4 clonotypes in common.

Data came from immunoSEQ multiplex PCR; TCRdb stores just in-frame clones and leaves some out. The sample contains 550,000 to 750,000 clones, 92% of which appear only once. CD45RO negativity and positive selection for CCR7 defined naive CD8 cells, a population that excluded terminally differentiated effector memory CD45RA+ cells. There were no recent acute infections or vaccinations among the donors, who were healthy HIV-negative adults. For this clone: Its target is unknown.

V dropped 4 bases and J dropped 0; count of bases not matched to a gene: 6. Germline assignment: CDR1 SGHDN and CDR2 FVKESK. CDR3 length: 16 residues. The chain employs TRBV14 and TRBJ2-7; 10 nucleotides agree with TRBD2. The sample was naive CD8+ T cells sorted from blood. The receptor was derived from a man under 40 in good health. The CDR3 loop reads CASSRGLAEFSYEQYF. Written as DNA, the CDR3 is TGTGCCAGCAGCCGAGGACTAGCGGAATTCTCCTACGAGCAGTACTTC.